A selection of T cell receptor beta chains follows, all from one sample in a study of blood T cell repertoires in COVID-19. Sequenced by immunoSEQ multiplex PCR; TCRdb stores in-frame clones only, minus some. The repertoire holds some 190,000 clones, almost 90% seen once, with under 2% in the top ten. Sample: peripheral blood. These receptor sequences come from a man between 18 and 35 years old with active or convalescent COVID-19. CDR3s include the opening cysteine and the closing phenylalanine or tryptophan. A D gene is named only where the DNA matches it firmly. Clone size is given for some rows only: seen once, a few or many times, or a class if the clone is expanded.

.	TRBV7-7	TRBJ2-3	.	CASSLARLGDTQYF	TGTGCCAGCAGCTTAGCGAGGCTCGGAGATACGCAGTATTTT
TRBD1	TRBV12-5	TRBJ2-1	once	CASSGTGVEVNEQFF	TGTGCTAGTTCCGGGACAGGGGTGGAGGTCAATGAGCAGTTCTTC
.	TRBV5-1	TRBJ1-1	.	CASSGGGVNTEAFF	TGCGCCAGCAGCGGCGGAGGGGTGAACACTGAAGCTTTCTTT
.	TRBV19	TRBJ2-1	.	CASKRLADNEQFF	TGTGCCAGTAAGCGGTTAGCAGACAATGAGCAGTTCTTC
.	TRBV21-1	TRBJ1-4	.	CASSKVTGRTNEKLFF	TGTGCCAGCAGCAAAGTGACAGGGAGAACTAATGAAAAACTGTTTTTT
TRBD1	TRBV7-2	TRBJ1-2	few	CASSLGQSINYGYTF	TGTGCCAGCAGCCTGGGACAGTCAATAAACTATGGCTACACCTTC
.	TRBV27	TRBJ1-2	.	CASSRTGGYGYTF	TGTGCCAGCAGCCGGACGGGAGGCTATGGCTACACCTTC
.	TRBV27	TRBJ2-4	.	CASSPRFSSLAKNIQYF	TGTGCCAGCAGTCCCCGGTTTTCCTCTTTAGCCAAAAACATTCAGTACTTC
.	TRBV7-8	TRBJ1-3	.	CASSLRRDAGNTIYF	TGTGCCAGCAGCTTAAGGAGGGACGCTGGAAACACCATATATTTT
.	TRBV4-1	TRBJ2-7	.	CASSSRDTRTYEQYF	TGCGCCAGCAGCTCCCGGGACACCCGGACCTACGAGCAGTACTTC
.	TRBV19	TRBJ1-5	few	CASSIDPRDYGNQPQHF	TGTGCCAGTAGTATAGATCCCCGGGACTATGGGAATCAGCCCCAGCATTTT
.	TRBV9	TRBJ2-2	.	CASSYEQGSYTGELFF	TGTGCCAGCAGCTACGAACAGGGTTCCTACACCGGGGAGCTGTTTTTT
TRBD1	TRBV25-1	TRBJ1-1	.	CAKQGMNTEAFF	TGTGCCAAACAGGGGATGAACACTGAAGCTTTCTTT
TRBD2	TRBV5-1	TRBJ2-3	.	CASTRTSVSGADTQYF	TGCGCCAGCACCCGGACTAGCGTCTCCGGTGCAGATACGCAGTATTTT
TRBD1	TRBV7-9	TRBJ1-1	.	CASSIQGVGEAFF	TGTGCCAGCAGCATACAGGGGGTCGGTGAAGCTTTCTTT
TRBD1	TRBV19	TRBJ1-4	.	CASSTGTAATNEKLFF	TGTGCCAGTAGTACAGGGACAGCCGCAACTAATGAAAAACTGTTTTTT
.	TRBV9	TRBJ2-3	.	CASSAGTSTDTQYF	TGTGCCAGCAGCGCCGGGACTAGCACAGATACGCAGTATTTT
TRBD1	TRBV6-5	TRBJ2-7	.	CASSYQRQGGEQYF	TGTGCCAGCAGTTACCAAAGACAGGGCGGTGAGCAGTACTTC
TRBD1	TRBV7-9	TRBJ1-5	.	CASSGDRAQPQHF	TGTGCCAGCAGCGGTGACAGGGCCCAGCCCCAGCATTTT
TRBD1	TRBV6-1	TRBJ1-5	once	CASSRQGAGQPQHF	TGTGCCAGCAGTCGCCAGGGGGCGGGCCAGCCCCAGCATTTT
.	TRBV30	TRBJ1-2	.	CAWSVSGGRGYTF	TGTGCCTGGAGTGTATCGGGGGGCCGAGGCTACACCTTC
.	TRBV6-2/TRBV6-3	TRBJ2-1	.	CASSNPSSHYEQFF	TGTGCCAGCAGTAACCCATCATCCCACTATGAGCAGTTCTTC
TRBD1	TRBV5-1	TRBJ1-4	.	CASSEDRATNEKLFF	TGCGCCAGCAGCGAAGACAGGGCAACTAATGAAAAACTGTTTTTT
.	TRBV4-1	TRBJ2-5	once	CASSQPGGETQYF	TGCGCCAGCAGCCAACCAGGTGGGGAGACCCAGTACTTC
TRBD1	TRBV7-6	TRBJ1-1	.	CASSLGQGALKREAFF	TGTGCCAGCAGCCTTGGACAGGGGGCGTTGAAGCGTGAAGCTTTCTTT
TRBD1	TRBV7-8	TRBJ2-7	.	CASSSIAIAGDRGLYEQYF	TGTGCCAGCAGCTCGATAGCTATAGCAGGGGACAGGGGGCTATACGAGCAGTACTTC
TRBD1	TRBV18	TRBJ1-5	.	CASSPRSIGTGSNQPQHF	TGTGCCAGCTCACCACGGTCAATAGGGACAGGCAGCAATCAGCCCCAGCATTTT
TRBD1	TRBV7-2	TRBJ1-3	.	CASSLGDRGNTIYF	TGTGCCAGCAGCTTAGGGGACAGGGGAAACACCATATATTTT
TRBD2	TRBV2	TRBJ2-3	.	CASSGSGGWSTDTQYF	TGTGCCAGCTCTGGGAGCGGGGGGTGGAGCACAGATACGCAGTATTTT
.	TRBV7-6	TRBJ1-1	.	CASSLEVLTTTEAFF	TGTGCCAGCAGCTTAGAAGTACTGACTACCACTGAAGCTTTCTTT
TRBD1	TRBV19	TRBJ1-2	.	CASSIGQAVVHGYTF	TGTGCCAGTAGTATTGGACAGGCGGTTGTCCATGGCTACACCTTC
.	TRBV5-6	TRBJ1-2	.	CASSGGVYGYTF	TGTGCCAGCAGCGGCGGGGTCTATGGCTACACCTTC
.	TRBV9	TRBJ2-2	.	CASSARQNTGELFF	TGTGCCAGCAGCGCCAGACAGAACACCGGGGAGCTGTTTTTT
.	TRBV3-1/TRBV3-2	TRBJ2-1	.	CASSQALPNEQFF	TGTGCCAGCAGCCAAGCCCTCCCCAATGAGCAGTTCTTC
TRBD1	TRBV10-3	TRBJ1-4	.	CAISESTGQGNEKLFF	TGTGCCATCAGTGAGTCGACGGGACAGGGTAATGAAAAACTGTTTTTT
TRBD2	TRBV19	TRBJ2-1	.	CASSPGLAGGPEQFF	TGTGCCAGTAGTCCAGGACTAGCGGGAGGGCCTGAGCAGTTCTTC
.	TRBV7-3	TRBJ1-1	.	CASSSQSNTEAFF	TGTGCCAGCAGCTCACAGTCAAACACTGAAGCTTTCTTT
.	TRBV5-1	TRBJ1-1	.	CASSLNGGMNTEAFF	TGCGCCAGCAGCCTAAACGGAGGCATGAACACTGAAGCTTTCTTT
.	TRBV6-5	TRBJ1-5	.	CASRSSRNQPQHF	TGTGCCAGCAGAAGCTCCCGGAATCAGCCCCAGCATTTT
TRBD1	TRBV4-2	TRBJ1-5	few	CASSQAHRGEQPQHF	TGTGCCAGCAGCCAAGCGCACAGGGGGGAACAGCCCCAGCATTTT
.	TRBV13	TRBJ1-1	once	CASSFMGSTEAFF	TGTGCCAGCAGCTTTATGGGGAGCACTGAAGCTTTCTTT
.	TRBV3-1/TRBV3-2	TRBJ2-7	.	CASSPHTGGNYEQYF	TGTGCCAGCAGCCCCCACACAGGAGGGAACTACGAGCAGTACTTC
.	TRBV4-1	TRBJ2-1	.	CASSQDFGHRTQFF	TGCGCCAGCAGCCAAGATTTCGGACACAGGACCCAGTTCTTC
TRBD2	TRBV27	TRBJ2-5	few	CASSGLAGVETQYF	TGTGCCAGCTCAGGACTAGCGGGAGTAGAGACCCAGTACTTC
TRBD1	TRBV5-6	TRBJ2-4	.	CASSPPGQGANAAKNIQYF	TGTGCCAGCAGCCCCCCGGGACAGGGGGCTAATGCGGCCAAAAACATTCAGTACTTC
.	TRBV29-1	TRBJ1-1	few	CSVSDRQMNTEAFF	TGCAGCGTTTCGGACAGACAGATGAACACTGAAGCTTTCTTT
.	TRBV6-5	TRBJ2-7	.	CASRINRDSYEQYF	TGTGCCAGCAGAATTAACAGGGATTCCTACGAGCAGTACTTC
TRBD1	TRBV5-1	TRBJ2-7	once	CASSLTGENYEQYF	TGCGCCAGCAGCTTGACAGGGGAGAACTACGAGCAGTACTTC
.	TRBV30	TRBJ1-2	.	CAWRENGFFYTF	TGTGCCTGGAGAGAAAACGGGTTTTTCTACACCTTC
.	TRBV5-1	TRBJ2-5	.	CASSLGTGPETQYF	TGCGCCAGCAGCTTGGGAACAGGGCCAGAGACCCAGTACTTC
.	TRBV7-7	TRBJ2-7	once	CASSILRGFNYEQYF	TGTGCCAGCAGCATACTACGGGGATTCAACTACGAGCAGTACTTC
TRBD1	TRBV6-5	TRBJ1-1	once	CASSLFRTGTEAFF	TGTGCCAGCAGTTTATTCCGGACAGGGACTGAAGCTTTCTTT
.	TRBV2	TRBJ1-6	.	CASSVEELNSPLHF	TGTGCCAGCAGTGTCGAGGAGCTTAATTCACCCCTCCACTTT
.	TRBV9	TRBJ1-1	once	CASSVGPNTEAFF	TGTGCCAGCAGCGTAGGGCCGAACACTGAAGCTTTCTTT
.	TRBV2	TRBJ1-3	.	CASRQGQNTIYF	TGTGCCAGCAGACAGGGACAAAACACCATATATTTT